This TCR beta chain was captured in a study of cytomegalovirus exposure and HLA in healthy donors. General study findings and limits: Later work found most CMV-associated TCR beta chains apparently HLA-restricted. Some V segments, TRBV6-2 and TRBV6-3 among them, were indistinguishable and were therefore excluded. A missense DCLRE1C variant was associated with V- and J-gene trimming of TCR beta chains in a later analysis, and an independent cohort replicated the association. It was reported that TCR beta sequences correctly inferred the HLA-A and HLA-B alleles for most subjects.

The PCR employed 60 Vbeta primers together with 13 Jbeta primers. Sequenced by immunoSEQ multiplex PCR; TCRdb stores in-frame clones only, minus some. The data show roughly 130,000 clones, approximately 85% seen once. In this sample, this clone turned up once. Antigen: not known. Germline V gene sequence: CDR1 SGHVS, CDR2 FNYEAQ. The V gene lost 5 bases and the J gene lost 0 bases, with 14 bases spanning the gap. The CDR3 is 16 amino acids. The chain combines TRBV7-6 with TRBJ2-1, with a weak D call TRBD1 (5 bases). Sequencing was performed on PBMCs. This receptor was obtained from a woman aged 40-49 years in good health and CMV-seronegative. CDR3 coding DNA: TGTGCCAGCAGCAACCCAGGGCGGTCCTCCTACAATGAGCAGTTCTTC. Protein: CASSNPGRSSYNEQFF.